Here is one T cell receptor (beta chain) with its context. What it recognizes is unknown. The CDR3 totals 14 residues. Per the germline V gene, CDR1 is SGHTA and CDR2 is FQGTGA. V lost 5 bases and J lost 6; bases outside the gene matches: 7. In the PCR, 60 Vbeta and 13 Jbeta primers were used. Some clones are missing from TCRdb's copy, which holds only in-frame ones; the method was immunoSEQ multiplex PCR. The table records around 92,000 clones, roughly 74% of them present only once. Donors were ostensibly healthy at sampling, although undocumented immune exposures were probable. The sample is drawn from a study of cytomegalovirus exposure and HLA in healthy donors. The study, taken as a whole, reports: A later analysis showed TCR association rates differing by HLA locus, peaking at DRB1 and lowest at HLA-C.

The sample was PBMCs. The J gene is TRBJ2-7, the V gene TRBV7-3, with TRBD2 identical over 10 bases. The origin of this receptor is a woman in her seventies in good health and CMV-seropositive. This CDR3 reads CASSQAGGSGEQYF. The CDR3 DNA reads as TGTGCCAGCAGCCAAGCGGGAGGGTCGGGCGAGCAGTACTTC. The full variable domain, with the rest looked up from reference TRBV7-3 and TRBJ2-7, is GAGVSQTPSNKVTEKGKYVELRCDPISGHTALYWYRQSLGQGPEFLIYFQGTGAADDSGLPNDRFFAVRPEGSVSTLKIQRTERGDSAVYLCASSQAGGSGEQYFGPGTRLTVT.